A single sample is the source of the 2 T cell receptor beta chains below, sequenced in a study of siplizumab effects on memory and regulatory T cells. For around 6 days at 37°C, the mixed lymphocyte reaction cells were kept in coculture. Assay used: immunoSEQ multiplex PCR; TCRdb lists only in-frame clones, some missing. Among around 15,000 clones listed, around 41% were seen once. For these TCRs, the target antigens are not known. Sequencing was performed on CFSE-low (dividing) CD4+ T cells sorted from an allogeneic mixed lymphocyte reaction. These receptors came from a human donor in good health; the cells came from an allogeneic mixed lymphocyte reaction. Some clones in this sample may be carry-over from other donors' samples.

In this sample, this clone is medium-sized. The chain links TRBV7-9 to TRBJ2-7; the D gene is possibly TRBD2 (6 bases). The CDR3 is 14 amino acids. Trimming stripped 5 bases from V and 0 bases from J, with 11 bases between. Germline V gene sequence: CDR1 SEHNR, CDR2 FQNEAQ (reference sequence). DNA of the CDR3: TGTGCCAGCAGCCTTGCGGGGAGCTCCTACGAGCAGTACTTC. Its protein product is CASSLAGSSYEQYF. The whole variable domain, remainder taken from reference TRBV7-9 and TRBJ2-7, is DTGVSQNPRHKITKRGQNVTFRCDPISEHNRLYWYRQTLGQGPEFLTYFQNEAQLEKSRLLSDRFSAERPKGSFSTLEIQRTEQGDSAMYLCASSLAGSSYEQYFGPGTRLTVT.

This clone is classed as medium-sized. V is TRBV25-1 and J is TRBJ2-5; D perhaps matches TRBD2 (7 bases). This CDR3 comprises 15 residues. The germline CDR1 and CDR2 sequences are MGHDK and SYGVNS. V was shortened by 1 base and J by 7 bases, with 16 bases between the two germline ends. The CDR3 loop is CASSEFQGREGTQYF. The CDR3 nucleotides are TGTGCCAGCAGTGAATTCCAGGGGAGGGAAGGGACCCAGTACTTC.